The clone carrying this T cell receptor beta chain was counted many times. Its cognate antigen is unknown. The data were obtained in a study of T cells in Graves' hyperthyroidism and ophthalmopathy. Study results and caveats: In blood, most of the thyroid clonotypes expanded above 0.001 were also present.

This CDR3 contains 20 residues. CDR1 and CDR2 from the germline V gene are SGHRS and YFSETQ. V was pared by 4 bases and J by 0 bases, with 26 bases between. Investigators excluded patients with uncontrolled infection, other autoimmune disease, pregnancy or lactation. TCR beta CDR3 sequences were amplified from RNA transcripts. First-round RT-PCR of the TCR CDR3 relied on the HTBI primer set. TCRdb fed the multiplex PCR reads into MiXCR, producing one record per CDR3 protein. The sample shows a few hundred thousand distinct CDR3 sequences, 15% to 19% of them seen only once. The specimen was blood. The J gene is TRBJ2-1, the V gene TRBV5-1, with a weak D call TRBD2 (6 bases). The TCR was taken from a woman between 18 and 29 years old with Graves' hyperthyroidism that later progressed to Graves' ophthalmopathy. Here the CDR3 DNA reads TGCGCCAGCAGCCCACCCTGGGGGGAATCCTTCCCCCTCTCCTACAATGAGCAGTTCTTC. Amino acid sequence: CASSPPWGESFPLSYNEQFF.